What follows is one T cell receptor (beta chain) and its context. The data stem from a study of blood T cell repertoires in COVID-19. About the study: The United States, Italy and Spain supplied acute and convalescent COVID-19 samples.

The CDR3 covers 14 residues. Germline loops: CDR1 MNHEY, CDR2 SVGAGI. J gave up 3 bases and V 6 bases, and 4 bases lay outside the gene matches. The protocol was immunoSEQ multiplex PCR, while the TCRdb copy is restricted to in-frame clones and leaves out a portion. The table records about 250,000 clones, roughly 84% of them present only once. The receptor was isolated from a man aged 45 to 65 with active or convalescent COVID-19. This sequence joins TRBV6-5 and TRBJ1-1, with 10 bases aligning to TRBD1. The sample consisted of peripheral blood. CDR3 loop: CASRRGTGDTEAFF. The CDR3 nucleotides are TGTGCCAGCAGAAGAGGGACAGGGGACACTGAAGCTTTCTTT.